Presented here are 8 T cell receptor beta chains from one specimen sequenced in a study of cytomegalovirus exposure and HLA in healthy donors. PCR was performed using 60 Vbeta and 13 Jbeta primers. The method was immunoSEQ multiplex PCR; TCRdb's version includes in-frame clones alone and lacks a portion of them. Of roughly 200,000 clones in the sample, roughly 78% were seen once. The sequencing sample was made of PBMCs. The receptors stem from a woman in her thirties in good health and CMV-seropositive.

This chain joins TRBV6-5 and TRBJ2-5; 7 bases are a match to TRBD1. The germline CDR1 and CDR2 sequences are MNHEY and SVGAGI. CDR3 size: 15 residues. The V and J ends lost 0 bases and 2 bases, in that order; junction bases with no gene match: 3. CDR3 DNA sequence: TGTGCCAGCAGTTACTCTCGGACAGGTCAAGAGACCCAGTACTTC. Encoded protein: CASSYSRTGQETQYF.

The J gene is TRBJ2-1, the V gene TRBV19; D is ambiguous. Between the trimmed V and J ends, which lost 5 bases and 1 base, there was a span of 12 bases. The CDR3 is 15 amino acids. In germline, CDR1 is LNHDA, CDR2 SQIVND (reference sequence). In DNA, the CDR3 is TGTGCCAGTAGTTTGACTGAGCCTTCCTACAATGAGCAGTTCTTC. Protein product: CASSLTEPSYNEQFF.

V gene TRBV4-3 combines with J gene TRBJ2-5; no firm D call. Germline CDR1 LGHNA, CDR2 YSLEER. The CDR3 has 14 residues. Trimming removed 1 base at V and 3 bases at J, with 9 bases between. The CDR3 loop reads CASSQVISKETQYF. The CDR3 DNA reads as TGCGCCAGCAGCCAAGTAATCTCTAAAGAGACCCAGTACTTC.

J is TRBJ2-6 and V is TRBV6-4, with TRBD1 identical over 11 bases. Germline CDR1 and CDR2: MRHNA and SNTAGT. Trimming took 10 bases from V and 4 from J; bases not matched to a gene: 9. The CDR3 has 16 residues. This chain's CDR3 is CATRGQGASGANVLTF. The CDR3 bases are TGTGCCACCCGAGGACAGGGGGCATCCGGGGCCAACGTCCTGACTTTC.

The chain employs TRBV6-5 and TRBJ1-2; D unresolved. The V end lost 7 bases, the J end lost 2 bases, and 17 bases lay between the germline ends. The CDR3 is 15 amino acids. CDR1 is MNHEY, CDR2 SVGAGI, per germline. The DNA of the CDR3 is TGTGCCAGCATTGGTGCCGCGGCCGGGAACTATGGCTACACCTTC. It is translated as CASIGAAAGNYGYTF.

The V and J genes are TRBV10-2 and TRBJ1-2, with 8 bases fitting TRBD1. Trimming removed 10 bases from V and 4 bases from J; junction bases left unmatched: 5. The V gene's germline CDR1 is WSHSY and CDR2 SAAADI. The CDR3 totals 12 residues. The CDR3 loop is CATGQGLYGYTF. CDR3 nucleotides: TGCGCCACCGGACAGGGCCTCTATGGCTACACCTTC.

The rearrangement uses TRBV19 and TRBJ2-5; D might be TRBD2 (5 bases). Trimming stripped 3 bases from V and 2 bases from J, with 16 bases between. Germline V lookup: CDR1 LNHDA, CDR2 SQIVND (reference sequence). The length of the CDR3 is 16 residues. The CDR3 bases are TGTGCCAGTAGTATGGAGGCTCATATTTCGCAAGAGACCCAGTACTTC. This translates into CASSMEAHISQETQYF. Based on the CDR3 plus reference TRBV19 and TRBJ2-5, the full variable domain is DGGITQSPKYLFRKEGQNVTLSCEQNLNHDAMYWYRQDPGQGLRLIYYSQIVNDFQKGDIAEGYSVSREKKESFPLTVTSAQKNPTAFYLCASSMEAHISQETQYFGPGTRLLVL.

This sequence joins TRBV10-2 and TRBJ2-1, with a weak D call TRBD1 (6 bases). Trimming took off 7 bases at V and 4 bases at J, with 11 bases between the two ends. Germline V gives CDR1 WSHSY, CDR2 SAAADI. The CDR3 runs 13 residues. CDR3 bases: TGCGCCAGCAAACAGGGCATATACAATGAGCAGTTCTTC. Its translation is CASKQGIYNEQFF.